Listed below are T cell receptor beta chains from one sample, sequenced in a study of T cell changes during pregnancy in multiple sclerosis. The data were produced by immunoSEQ multiplex PCR, yet TCRdb's version contains in-frame clones alone and is incomplete. The repertoire has some 30,000 clones, roughly 87% of them found once; the top ten carry 6% to 9%. The sample was CD8+ T cells from peripheral blood mononuclear cells, taken before pregnancy. The receptors originated from a female donor with multiple sclerosis, enrolled in a pregnancy study. Each CDR3 is given without its conserved first and last residue. Each record gives: V gene, CDR3 protein.

TRBV6-1 ASSVAQGMNTEAF
TRBV4-3 ASSQDRGQGLSPLH
TRBV7-2 ASSLGPGRAHSNEQF
TRBV7-8 ASSACTGKGCNQPQH
TRBV7-9 ASSSGQGVKNIQY
TRBV28 ASICGTGMNTEAF
TRBV28 ATREEKLF
TRBV27 ASSLNLKRGPLYNEQF
TRBV27 ASSTSGDEQY
TRBV7-3 ASSSALQPKHEQF
TRBV6-5 ASSKTGTSYEQY
TRBV4-1 ASSQGDRGSYEQY
TRBV9 ASSVATGGNNEQF
TRBV7-7 ASSLSQGNEQF
TRBV19 ASSIGTSGSYEQY
TRBV6-1 ASTLGQIYEQY
TRBV5-1 ASSLGQGMKYEQY
TRBV5-6 ASSFQANTEAF
TRBV27 ASSLGLAGGETQY
TRBV11-2 ASSLIKRSDTQY
TRBV2 ASSDNTLLAGGPTDTQY
TRBV28 ASSQLGEGPDTQY
TRBV14 ASSPRVMETQY
TRBV6-5 ASSYGQGSTGELF
TRBV4-3 ASSQGDRNTEAF
TRBV13 ASSTGTLPEQY
TRBV7-6 ASSPGQYYEQY
TRBV9 ASSLQGASYNEQF
TRBV7-9 ASSQGGRVFQETQY
TRBV5-4 ASSPSAGAVYGYT
TRBV19 ASSKGGSKGVTLH
TRBV27 ASSFSGIGEQY
TRBV6-1 ASSAAGEGGNEQF
TRBV4-2 ASSQGLRGEETQY
TRBV7-9 ASSVPEDTQY
TRBV6-6 ASSLHRTGAKNIQY
TRBV7-7 ASSRDQGGTGELF
TRBV9 ASSVVGDSYEQY
TRBV2 ASISDSSYEQY
TRBV7-3 ASSLDCVELTRSYEQY
TRBV9 ASSVTTSARPEQF
TRBV6-5 ASSADGQGLDEQF